These 10 T cell receptor beta chains came from one sample sequenced in a study of control samples from healthy donors and cancer patients. Profiled with immunoSEQ multiplex PCR; TCRdb holds only in-frame clones, not every one. In the table there are some 200,000 clones, roughly 93% of which are singletons. The sequenced material came from blood. The receptors derive from a man younger than 35 in good health.

This chain links TRBV29-1 with TRBJ2-1, with D hard to call. Germline-derived CDR1 and CDR2 are SQVTM and ANQGSEA. Trimming took 3 bases from V and 6 from J, leaving 9 bases between them. The CDR3 consists of 12 residues. CDR3 in DNA: TGCAGCGTTGAGACGTTGGGCAATGAGCAGTTCTTC. This codes for CSVETLGNEQFF.

This chain joins TRBV9 and TRBJ1-1, with D unclear. Per the germline V gene, CDR1 is SGDLS and CDR2 is YYNGEE. The CDR3 consists of 14 residues. The V end was cut by 0 bases, the J end by 1 base, with 7 bases between. As DNA, the CDR3 is TGTGCCAGCAGCGTAGTCCCGTGGAACACTGAAGCTTTCTTT. Translation: CASSVVPWNTEAFF.

The CDR3 here is CASSESVIGYTF. DNA for the CDR3: TGTGCCAGCAGTGAATCGGTGATTGGCTACACCTTC. V usage is TRBV25-1 and J usage is TRBJ1-2, with D unresolved. Germline CDR1 is MGHDK and CDR2 is SYGVNS. This CDR3 has 12 residues. Trimming removed 1 base from V and 7 bases from J, with 7 bases in between.

The rearrangement uses TRBV6-5 and TRBJ2-7; either TRBD1 or TRBD2 may fit D (5 bases each). This CDR3 is 14 amino acids long. Germline CDR1 and CDR2: MNHEY and SVGAGI. Trimming pared 0 bases from V and 4 bases from J, leaving 10 bases between. CDR3 DNA sequence: TGTGCCAGCAGTTACTCAGCAGGGAGTTACGAGCAGTACTTC. Residues: CASSYSAGSYEQYF.

The CDR3 sequence: CASSRTGSSYNSPLHF. The DNA for the CDR3 is TGTGCCAGCAGCCGGACAGGGAGCTCCTATAATTCACCCCTCCACTTT. This rearrangement joins TRBV11-2 to TRBJ1-6; 8 nucleotides line up with TRBD1. CDR1 is SGHAT, CDR2 FQNNGV, per germline. The CDR3 spans 16 residues. J was trimmed by 0 bases and V by 5 bases; bases with no gene match: 3. Together with reference TRBV11-2 and TRBJ1-6, the CDR3 gives the full variable domain: EAGVAQSPRYKIIEKRQSVAFWCNPISGHATLYWYQQILGQGPKLLIQFQNNGVVDDSQLPKDRFSAERLKGVDSTLKIQPAKLEDSAVYLCASSRTGSSYNSPLHFGNGTRLTVT.

In its sample, this clone was seen once. The CDR3 region has the DNA TGTGCCAGCAGCGTAAGGAAGCGGGGGACATACGAGCAGTACTTC. The encoded protein is CASSVRKRGTYEQYF. The V and J genes are TRBV9 and TRBJ2-7, with 8 positions matching TRBD2. This CDR3 contains 15 residues. CDR1 and CDR2 from the germline V gene are SGDLS and YYNGEE. After removal of 1 base from V and 4 bases from J, the junction contained 7 bases not matched to a gene.

The chain combines TRBV29-1 with TRBJ1-4; D perhaps matches TRBD1 (5 bases). The CDR3 has 13 amino acids. Germline CDR1 SQVTM, CDR2 ANQGSEA. Trimming removed 6 bases at V and 7 bases at J, with 15 bases between. The CDR3 nucleotides read TGCAGCGTCGACAGTGCTAGGGGTGAAAAACTGTTTTTT. Translated, it gives CSVDSARGEKLFF.

This chain connects TRBV5-4 to TRBJ1-2; 8 bases map to TRBD1. Per germline, CDR1 SGHNT and CDR2 YYREEE (reference sequence). The CDR3 length is 17 residues. Losses at the gene ends were 4 bases for V and 8 bases for J; bases not matched to a gene: 19. In DNA form, the CDR3 reads TGTGCCAGCAGCCCTAGGGCCGGGACAGGACATTACGGGGGCTACACCTTC. Residues: CASSPRAGTGHYGGYTF.

This sequence joins TRBV18 and TRBJ1-1; TRBD1 agrees at 7 bases. Germline trimming cut 6 bases from V and 0 bases from J; bases unmatched to any gene: 7. This CDR3 has 15 residues. Germline CDR1 reads KGHSH; CDR2 reads LQKENI. CDR3 sequence: CASSWGQSMNTEAFF. The DNA of the CDR3 is TGTGCCAGCTCGTGGGGACAGTCTATGAACACTGAAGCTTTCTTT.

This chain uses TRBV5-1 with TRBJ2-5, with 8 bases matching TRBD1. The CDR3 runs to 19 residues. After removal of 1 base from V and 5 bases from J, the junction contained 19 bases not matched to a gene. Per germline, CDR1 SGHRS and CDR2 YFSETQ. The CDR3 DNA sequence: TGCGCCAGCAGCTTGCCCCGCGAGCCGACAGGGGAAAGTGAGGAGACCCAGTACTTC. This encodes CASSLPREPTGESEETQYF. Combining the CDR3 with reference TRBV5-1 and TRBJ2-5 gives the whole variable domain KAGVTQTPRYLIKTRGQQVTLSCSPISGHRSVSWYQQTPGQGLQFLFEYFSETQRNKGNFPGRFSGRQFSNSRSEMNVSTLELGDSALYLCASSLPREPTGESEETQYFGPGTRLLVL.